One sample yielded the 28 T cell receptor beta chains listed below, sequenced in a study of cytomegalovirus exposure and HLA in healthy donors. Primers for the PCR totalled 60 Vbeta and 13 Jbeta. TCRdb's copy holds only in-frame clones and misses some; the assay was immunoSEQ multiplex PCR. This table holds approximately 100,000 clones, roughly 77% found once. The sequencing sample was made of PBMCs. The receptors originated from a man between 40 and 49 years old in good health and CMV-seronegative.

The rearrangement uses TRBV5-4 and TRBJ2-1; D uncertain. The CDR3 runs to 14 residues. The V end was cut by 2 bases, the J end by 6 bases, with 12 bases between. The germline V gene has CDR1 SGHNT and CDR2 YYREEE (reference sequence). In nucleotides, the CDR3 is TGTGCCAGCAGCTTTGGGTTCCCGGGCAATGAGCAGTTCTTC. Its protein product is CASSFGFPGNEQFF.

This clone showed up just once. DNA of the CDR3: TGTTCGGGTCAGGGGTACTACAATGAGCAGTTCTTC. Its protein is CSGQGYYNEQFF. The chain recombines TRBV30 with TRBJ2-1; perhaps TRBD1 as D (6 bases). CDR3 length equals 12 residues. Germline-derived CDR1 and CDR2 are GTSNPN and SVGIG (reference sequence).

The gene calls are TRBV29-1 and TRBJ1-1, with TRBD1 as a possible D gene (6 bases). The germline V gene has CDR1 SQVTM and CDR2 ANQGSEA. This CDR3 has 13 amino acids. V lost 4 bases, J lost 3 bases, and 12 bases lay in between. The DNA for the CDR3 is TGCAGCGTTGGAACAGGGTGGGACACTGAAGCTTTCTTT. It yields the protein CSVGTGWDTEAFF.

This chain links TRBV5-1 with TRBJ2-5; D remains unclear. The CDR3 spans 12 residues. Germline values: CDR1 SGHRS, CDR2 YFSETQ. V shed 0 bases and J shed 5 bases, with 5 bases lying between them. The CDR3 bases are TGCGCCAGCAGCTTGGCCATGGAGACCCAGTACTTC. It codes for CASSLAMETQYF.

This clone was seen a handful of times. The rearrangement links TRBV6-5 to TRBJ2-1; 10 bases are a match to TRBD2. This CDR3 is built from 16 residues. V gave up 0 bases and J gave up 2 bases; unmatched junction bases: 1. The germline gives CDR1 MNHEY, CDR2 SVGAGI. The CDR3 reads CASSYSGTSAYNEQFF. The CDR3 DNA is TGTGCCAGCAGTTACTCTGGGACTAGCGCCTACAATGAGCAGTTCTTC.

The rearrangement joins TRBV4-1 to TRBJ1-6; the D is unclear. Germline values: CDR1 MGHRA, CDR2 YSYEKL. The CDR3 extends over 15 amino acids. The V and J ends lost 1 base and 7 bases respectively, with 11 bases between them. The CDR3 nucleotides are TGCGCCAGCAGCCAAGCAAGCGAAGTGAATTCACCCCTCCACTTT. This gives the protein CASSQASEVNSPLHF.

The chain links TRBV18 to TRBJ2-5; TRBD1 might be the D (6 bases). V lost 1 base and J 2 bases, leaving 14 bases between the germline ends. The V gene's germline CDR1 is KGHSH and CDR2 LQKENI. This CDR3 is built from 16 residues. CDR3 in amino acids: CASSPLWTQGQETQYF. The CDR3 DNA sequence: TGTGCCAGCTCACCACTTTGGACACAGGGACAAGAGACCCAGTACTTC. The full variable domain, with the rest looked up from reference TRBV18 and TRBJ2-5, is NAGVMQNPRHLVRRRGQEARLRCSPMKGHSHVYWYRQLPEEGLKFMVYLQKENIIDESGMPKERFSAEFPKEGPSILRIQQVVRGDSAAYFCASSPLWTQGQETQYFGPGTRLLVL.

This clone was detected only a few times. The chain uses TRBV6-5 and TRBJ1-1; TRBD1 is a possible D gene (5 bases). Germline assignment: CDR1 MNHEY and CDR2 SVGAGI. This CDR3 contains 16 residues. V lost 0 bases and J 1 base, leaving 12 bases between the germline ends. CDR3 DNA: TGTGCCAGCAGTTACTCCGGTCTCGGGGGGAACACTGAAGCTTTCTTT. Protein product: CASSYSGLGGNTEAFF.

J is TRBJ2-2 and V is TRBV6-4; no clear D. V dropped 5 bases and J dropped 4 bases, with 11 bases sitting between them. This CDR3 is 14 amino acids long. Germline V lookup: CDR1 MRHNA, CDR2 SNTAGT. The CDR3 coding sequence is TGTGCCAGCAGTAAGAGTGGCGGCACCGGGGAGCTGTTTTTT. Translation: CASSKSGGTGELFF.

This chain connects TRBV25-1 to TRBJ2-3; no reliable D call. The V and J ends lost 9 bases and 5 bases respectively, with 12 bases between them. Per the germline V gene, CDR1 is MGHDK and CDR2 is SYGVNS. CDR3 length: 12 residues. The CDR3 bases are TGTGCCAGTAGAAAGAACCTAGATACGCAGTATTTT. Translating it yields CASRKNLDTQYF. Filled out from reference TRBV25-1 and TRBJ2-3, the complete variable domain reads EADIYQTPRYLVIGTGKKITLECSQTMGHDKMYWYQQDPGMELHLIHYSYGVNSTEKGDLSSESTVSRIRTEHFPLTLESARPSHTSQYLCASRKNLDTQYFGPGTRLTVL.

In DNA, the CDR3 is TGTGCCAGCAGCACGGGACTAGCTAATGAGCAGTTCTTC. Translated, it gives CASSTGLANEQFF. This chain joins TRBV9 and TRBJ2-1; 9 bases fit TRBD2. The CDR3 length is 13 residues. Germline V gene data show CDR1 as SGDLS and CDR2 as YYNGEE. The V gene end was trimmed by 4 bases and the J gene end by 7 bases; junction bases not matched to a gene: 3. Full variable domain (outside the CDR3, taken from reference TRBV9 and TRBJ2-1): DSGVTQTPKHLITATGQRVTLRCSPRSGDLSVYWYQQSLDQGLQFLIQYYNGEERAKGNILERFSAQQFPDLHSELNLSSLELGDSALYFCASSTGLANEQFFGPGTRLTVL.

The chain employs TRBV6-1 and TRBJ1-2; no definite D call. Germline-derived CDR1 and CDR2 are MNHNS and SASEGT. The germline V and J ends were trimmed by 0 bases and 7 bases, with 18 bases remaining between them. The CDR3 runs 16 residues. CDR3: CASSEAEVRSRAGYTF. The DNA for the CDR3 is TGTGCCAGCAGTGAAGCCGAGGTGAGGAGCCGAGCTGGCTACACCTTC.

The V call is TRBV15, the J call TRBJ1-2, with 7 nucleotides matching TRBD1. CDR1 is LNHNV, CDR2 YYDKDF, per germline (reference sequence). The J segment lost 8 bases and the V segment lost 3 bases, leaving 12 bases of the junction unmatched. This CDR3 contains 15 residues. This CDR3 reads CATSSTGVISHGYTF. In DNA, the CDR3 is TGTGCCACCAGCAGTACAGGGGTAATTTCTCACGGCTACACCTTC.

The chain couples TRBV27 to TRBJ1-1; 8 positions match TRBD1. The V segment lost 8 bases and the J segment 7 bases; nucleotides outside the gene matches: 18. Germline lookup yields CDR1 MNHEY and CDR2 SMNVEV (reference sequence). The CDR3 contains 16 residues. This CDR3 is CASSLGGTGRVIEAFF. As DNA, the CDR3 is TGTGCCAGCTCGCTAGGAGGGACAGGAAGAGTAATTGAAGCTTTCTTT.

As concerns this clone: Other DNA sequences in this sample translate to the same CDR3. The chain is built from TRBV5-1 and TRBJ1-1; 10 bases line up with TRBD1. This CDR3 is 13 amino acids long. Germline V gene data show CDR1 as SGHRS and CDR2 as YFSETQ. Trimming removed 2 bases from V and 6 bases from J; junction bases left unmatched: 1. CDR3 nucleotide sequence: TGCGCCAGCAGCTTAGGGACAGGGGCTGAAGCTTTCTTT. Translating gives CASSLGTGAEAFF.

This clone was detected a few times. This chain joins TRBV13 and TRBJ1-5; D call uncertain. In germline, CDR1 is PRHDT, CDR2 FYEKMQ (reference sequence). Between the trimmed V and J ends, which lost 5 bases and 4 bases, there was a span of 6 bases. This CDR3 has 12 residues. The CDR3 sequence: CASSAWNQPQHF. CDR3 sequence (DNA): TGTGCCAGCAGCGCGTGGAATCAGCCCCAGCATTTT.

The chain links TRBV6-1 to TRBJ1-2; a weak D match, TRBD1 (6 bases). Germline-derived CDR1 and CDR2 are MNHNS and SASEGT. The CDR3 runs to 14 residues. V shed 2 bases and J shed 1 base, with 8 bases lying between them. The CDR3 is CASSESGVNYGYTF. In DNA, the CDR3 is TGTGCCAGCAGTGAATCAGGGGTTAACTATGGCTACACCTTC.

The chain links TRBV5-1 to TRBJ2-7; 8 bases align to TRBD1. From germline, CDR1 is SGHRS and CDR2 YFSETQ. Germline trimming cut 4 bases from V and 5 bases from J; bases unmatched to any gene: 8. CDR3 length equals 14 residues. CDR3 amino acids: CASSPQTGVDEQYF. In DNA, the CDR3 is TGCGCCAGCAGCCCACAGACAGGGGTTGACGAGCAGTACTTC. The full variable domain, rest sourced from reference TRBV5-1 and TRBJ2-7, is KAGVTQTPRYLIKTRGQQVTLSCSPISGHRSVSWYQQTPGQGLQFLFEYFSETQRNKGNFPGRFSGRQFSNSRSEMNVSTLELGDSALYLCASSPQTGVDEQYFGPGTRLTVT.

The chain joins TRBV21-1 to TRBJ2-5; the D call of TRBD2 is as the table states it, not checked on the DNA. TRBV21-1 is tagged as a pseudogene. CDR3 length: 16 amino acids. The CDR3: CASSAQRGGGKETQYF. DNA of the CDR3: TGTGCCAGCAGCGCCCAAAGGGGGGGCGGAAAAGAGACCCAGTACTTC.

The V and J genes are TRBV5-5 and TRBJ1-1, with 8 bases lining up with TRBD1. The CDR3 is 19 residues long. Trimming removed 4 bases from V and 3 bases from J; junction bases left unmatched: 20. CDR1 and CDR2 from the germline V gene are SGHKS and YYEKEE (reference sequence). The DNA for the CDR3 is TGTGCCAGCAGCCGAACGGCTGCGGACAGGGTGGTTCTAGACACTGAAGCTTTCTTT. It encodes CASSRTAADRVVLDTEAFF.

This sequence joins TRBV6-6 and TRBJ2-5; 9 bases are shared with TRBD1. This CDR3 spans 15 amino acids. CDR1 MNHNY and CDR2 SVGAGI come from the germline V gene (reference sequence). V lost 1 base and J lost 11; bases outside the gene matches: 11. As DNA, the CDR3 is TGTGCCAGCAGTTACTGGGACAGGGATAGCGTCGGGCAGTACTTC. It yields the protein CASSYWDRDSVGQYF.

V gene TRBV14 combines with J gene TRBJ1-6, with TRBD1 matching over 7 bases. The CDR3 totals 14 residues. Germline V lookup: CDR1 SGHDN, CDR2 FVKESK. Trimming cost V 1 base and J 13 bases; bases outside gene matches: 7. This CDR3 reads CASSQAGQRHPLHF. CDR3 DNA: TGTGCCAGCAGCCAAGCGGGACAGAGGCATCCCCTCCACTTT.

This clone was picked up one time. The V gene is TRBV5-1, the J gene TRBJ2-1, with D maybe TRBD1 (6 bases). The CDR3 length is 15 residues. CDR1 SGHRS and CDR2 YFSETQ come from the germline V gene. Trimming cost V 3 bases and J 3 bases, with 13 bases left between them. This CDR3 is CASSSMTGNYNEQFF. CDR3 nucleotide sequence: TGCGCCAGCAGCTCAATGACAGGTAACTACAATGAGCAGTTCTTC.

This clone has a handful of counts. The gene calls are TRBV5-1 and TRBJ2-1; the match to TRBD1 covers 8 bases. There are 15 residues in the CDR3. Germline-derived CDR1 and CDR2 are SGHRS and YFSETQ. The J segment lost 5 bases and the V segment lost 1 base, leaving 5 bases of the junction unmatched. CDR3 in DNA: TGCGCCAGCAGCTTGTCTGGGACAGGCCACAATGAGCAGTTCTTC. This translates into CASSLSGTGHNEQFF.

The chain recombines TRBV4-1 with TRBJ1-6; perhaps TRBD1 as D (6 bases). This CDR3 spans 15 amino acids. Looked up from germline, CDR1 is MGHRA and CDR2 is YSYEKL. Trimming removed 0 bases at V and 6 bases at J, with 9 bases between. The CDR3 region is CASSQESQGNSPLHF. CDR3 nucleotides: TGCGCCAGCAGCCAAGAGTCACAGGGTAATTCACCCCTCCACTTT.

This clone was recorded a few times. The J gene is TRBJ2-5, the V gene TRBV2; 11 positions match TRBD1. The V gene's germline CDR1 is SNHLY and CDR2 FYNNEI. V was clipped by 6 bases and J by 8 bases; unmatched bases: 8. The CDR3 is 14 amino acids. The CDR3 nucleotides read TGTGCCAGCAGAGTCTCGGGACAGGGGGGAACCCAGTACTTC. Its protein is CASRVSGQGGTQYF.

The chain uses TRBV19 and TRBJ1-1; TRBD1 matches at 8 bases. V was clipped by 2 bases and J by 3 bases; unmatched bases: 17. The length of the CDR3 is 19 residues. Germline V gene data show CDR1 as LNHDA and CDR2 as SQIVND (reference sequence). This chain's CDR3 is CASSIRRAMAGGAYTEAFF. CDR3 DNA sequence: TGTGCCAGTAGTATAAGACGGGCGATGGCAGGGGGCGCGTACACTGAAGCTTTCTTT.

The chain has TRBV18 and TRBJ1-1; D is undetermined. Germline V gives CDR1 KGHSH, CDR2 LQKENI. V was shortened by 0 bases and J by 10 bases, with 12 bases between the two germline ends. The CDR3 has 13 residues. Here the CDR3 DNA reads TGTGCCAGCTCACCACCGAATTTATGGAGAGCTTTCTTT. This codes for CASSPPNLWRAFF.